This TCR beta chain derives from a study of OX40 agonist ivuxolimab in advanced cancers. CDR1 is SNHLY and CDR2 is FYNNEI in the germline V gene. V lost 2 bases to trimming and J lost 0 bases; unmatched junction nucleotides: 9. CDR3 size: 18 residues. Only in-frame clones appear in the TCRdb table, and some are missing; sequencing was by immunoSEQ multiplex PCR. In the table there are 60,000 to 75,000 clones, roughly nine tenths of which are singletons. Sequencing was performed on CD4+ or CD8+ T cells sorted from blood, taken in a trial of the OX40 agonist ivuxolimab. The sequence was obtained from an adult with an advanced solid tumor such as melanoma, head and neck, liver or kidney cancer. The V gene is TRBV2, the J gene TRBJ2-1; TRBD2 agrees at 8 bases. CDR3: CASSEFWGGGSSYNEQFF. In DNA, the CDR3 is TGTGCCAGCAGTGAATTCTGGGGCGGGGGGAGCTCCTACAATGAGCAGTTCTTC.